This TCR beta chain originates from a study of long-term antiretroviral therapy in people with HIV. The CDR3 covers 13 residues. Trimming removed 6 bases from V and 3 bases from J, with 9 bases in between. Germline assignment: CDR1 MNHEY and CDR2 SVGAGI. The libraries were made with immunoSEQ v3.0 at survey level. Produced via immunoSEQ multiplex PCR; TCRdb's table is partial and in-frame only. Of 29,000 or so clones in the sample, roughly 96% were seen once. The gene calls are TRBV6-5 and TRBJ1-3, with D hard to call. The sequence was obtained from a man aged 30-40 years with HIV. This specimen was unsorted PBMCs, taken 5.3 years after starting antiretroviral therapy. The CDR3 nucleotides read TGTGCCAGCAGCCACCAGTTTGGAAACACCATATATTTT. It yields the protein CASSHQFGNTIYF.